These T cell receptor beta chains were read from a single sample in a study of human T cells and chemical hapten exposure. TCRdb re-derived calls from the RACE reads in MiXCR, one entry per CDR3 protein. Here the sample spans about 380,000 distinct CDR3 sequences, around 5.5% being singletons. The sequencing used whole blood, collected in connection with sensitization to the hapten diphenylcyclopropenone (DPC). These receptors all come from a woman aged 50 to 65 with alopecia areata. Some clones in this sample may be carry-over from other donors' samples. CDR3s include the opening cysteine and the closing phenylalanine or tryptophan. The D gene is left open where the match is weak. For some rows the clone size is stated as once, few or many, or as a class when expanded; others skip it.

D gene: TRBD2; V gene: TRBV6-1; clone size: many; J gene: TRBJ2-1; CDR3 protein: CASSESSGGYNEQFF; CDR3 DNA: TGTGCCAGCAGTGAGTCTAGCGGGGGTTACAATGAGCAGTTCTTC
D gene: .; V gene: TRBV6-1; clone size: many; J gene: TRBJ1-4; CDR3 protein: CASSEAPGEGEKLFF; CDR3 DNA: TGTGCCAGCAGTGAAGCCCCGGGGGAGGGTGAAAAACTGTTTTTT
D gene: .; V gene: TRBV20-1; clone size: .; J gene: TRBJ2-7; CDR3 protein: CSPLGHRASYEQYF; CDR3 DNA: TGCAGCCCGCTAGGGCACAGGGCCTCCTACGAGCAGTACTTC
D gene: .; V gene: TRBV29-1; clone size: few; J gene: TRBJ2-2; CDR3 protein: CSAPTATGELFF; CDR3 DNA: TGCAGCGCTCCGACAGCCACCGGGGAGCTGTTTTTT
D gene: TRBD1; V gene: TRBV5-1; clone size: many; J gene: TRBJ1-5; CDR3 protein: CASSLYPGGEQPQHF; CDR3 DNA: TGCGCCAGCAGCTTATATCCAGGGGGCGAACAGCCCCAGCATTTT
D gene: .; V gene: TRBV6-2/TRBV6-3; clone size: .; J gene: TRBJ1-5; CDR3 protein: CASSRSIGNQPQHF; CDR3 DNA: TGTGCCAGCAGTCGTTCAATCGGGAATCAGCCCCAGCATTTT
D gene: .; V gene: TRBV7-2; clone size: .; J gene: TRBJ2-3; CDR3 protein: CASSLVRIGPADTQYF; CDR3 DNA: TGTGCCAGCAGCTTAGTTCGGATCGGGCCCGCAGATACGCAGTATTTT
D gene: .; V gene: TRBV10-3; clone size: .; J gene: TRBJ2-3; CDR3 protein: CAISESEDTQYF; CDR3 DNA: TGTGCCATCAGTGAGTCAGAGGATACGCAGTATTTT
D gene: .; V gene: TRBV7-9; clone size: .; J gene: TRBJ2-5; CDR3 protein: CASSLSRLETQYF; CDR3 DNA: TGTGCCAGCAGCTTATCACGTTTAGAGACCCAGTACTTC
D gene: TRBD2; V gene: TRBV20-1; clone size: many; J gene: TRBJ2-7; CDR3 protein: CSAQTSGGAEQYF; CDR3 DNA: TGCAGTGCGCAGACTAGCGGGGGGGCCGAGCAGTACTTC
D gene: .; V gene: TRBV21-1; clone size: few; J gene: TRBJ2-1; CDR3 protein: CASRAGTWGTCTSYNEQFF; CDR3 DNA: TGTGCCAGCAGAGCCGGGACCTGGGGGACCTGTACATCCTACAATGAGCAGTTCTTC
D gene: TRBD2; V gene: TRBV5-1; clone size: few; J gene: TRBJ2-3; CDR3 protein: CASSLDPAGALGDTQYF; CDR3 DNA: TGCGCCAGCAGCTTGGATCCAGCGGGGGCCCTCGGGGATACGCAGTATTTT
D gene: .; V gene: TRBV2; clone size: many; J gene: TRBJ2-5; CDR3 protein: CASSDGGQETQYF; CDR3 DNA: TGTGCCAGCAGTGATGGGGGGCAAGAGACCCAGTACTTC
D gene: TRBD2; V gene: TRBV7-8; clone size: few; J gene: TRBJ2-1; CDR3 protein: CASSQGLAGGSSYNEQFF; CDR3 DNA: TGTGCCAGCAGCCAGGGACTAGCGGGAGGGAGCTCCTACAATGAGCAGTTCTTC
D gene: .; V gene: TRBV29-1; clone size: .; J gene: TRBJ1-2; CDR3 protein: CSVSSGPPYTF; CDR3 DNA: TGCAGCGTCTCGTCCGGCCCCCCCTACACCTTC
D gene: TRBD1; V gene: TRBV29-1; clone size: many; J gene: TRBJ2-6; CDR3 protein: CSVGQGVSGANVLTF; CDR3 DNA: TGCAGCGTAGGACAGGGAGTGTCTGGGGCCAACGTCCTGACTTTC
D gene: .; V gene: TRBV27; clone size: many; J gene: TRBJ2-7; CDR3 protein: CASRKVPHEQYF; CDR3 DNA: TGTGCCAGCAGAAAGGTCCCCCACGAGCAGTACTTC
D gene: .; V gene: TRBV5-1; clone size: .; J gene: TRBJ1-1; CDR3 protein: CASSLARSAANTEAFF; CDR3 DNA: TGCGCCAGCAGCTTGGCTCGCAGCGCGGCGAACACTGAAGCTTTCTTT
D gene: TRBD1; V gene: TRBV20-1; clone size: many; J gene: TRBJ1-1; CDR3 protein: CSARPTGGTEAFF; CDR3 DNA: TGCAGTGCTAGACCCACAGGGGGCACTGAAGCTTTCTTT
D gene: .; V gene: TRBV29-1; clone size: many; J gene: TRBJ1-1; CDR3 protein: CSVQITRNMNTEAFF; CDR3 DNA: TGCAGCGTTCAAATTACGCGGAATATGAACACTGAAGCTTTCTTT
D gene: .; V gene: TRBV3-1; clone size: few; J gene: TRBJ2-1; CDR3 protein: CASSQDLASYEQFF; CDR3 DNA: TGTGCCAGCAGCCAAGATTTGGCGTCCTATGAGCAGTTCTTC
D gene: .; V gene: TRBV7-2; clone size: .; J gene: TRBJ1-2; CDR3 protein: CASRLGGGLNYGYTF; CDR3 DNA: TGTGCCAGCAGGCTGGGCGGTGGCCTAAACTATGGCTACACCTTC
D gene: .; V gene: TRBV7-9; clone size: .; J gene: TRBJ1-6; CDR3 protein: CASSLVGLNSPLHF; CDR3 DNA: TGTGCCAGCAGCTTAGTAGGCCTCAATTCACCCCTCCACTTT
D gene: .; V gene: TRBV15; clone size: .; J gene: TRBJ2-4; CDR3 protein: CATSRIPPDRDSKNIQYF; CDR3 DNA: TGTGCCACCAGCAGAATCCCCCCAGACCGGGACTCCAAAAACATTCAGTACTTC
D gene: .; V gene: TRBV4-1; clone size: many; J gene: TRBJ2-2; CDR3 protein: CASSKPGQNTGELFF; CDR3 DNA: TGCGCCAGCAGCAAGCCGGGACAGAACACCGGGGAGCTGTTTTTT
D gene: .; V gene: TRBV12-3/TRBV12-4; clone size: many; J gene: TRBJ2-5; CDR3 protein: CASSLRGNGVETQYF; CDR3 DNA: TGTGCCAGCAGCCTACGGGGGAACGGGGTAGAGACCCAGTACTTC
D gene: .; V gene: TRBV10-2; clone size: many; J gene: TRBJ2-7; CDR3 protein: CASSIQGGNEQYF; CDR3 DNA: TGCGCCAGCAGTATACAGGGGGGGAACGAGCAGTACTTC
D gene: .; V gene: TRBV7-8; clone size: few; J gene: TRBJ1-6; CDR3 protein: CASSLKPDHSPLHF; CDR3 DNA: TGTGCCAGCAGCTTAAAACCAGATCATTCACCCCTCCACTTT
D gene: TRBD1; V gene: TRBV14; clone size: few; J gene: TRBJ1-1; CDR3 protein: CASSRSGVLRGPTEAFF; CDR3 DNA: TGTGCCAGCAGCCGAAGCGGAGTCCTCAGGGGGCCAACTGAAGCTTTCTTT
D gene: .; V gene: TRBV4-3; clone size: many; J gene: TRBJ2-7; CDR3 protein: CASSQGRSLGAYSYEQYF; CDR3 DNA: TGCGCCAGCAGCCAAGGGAGAAGTTTGGGGGCCTATTCCTACGAGCAGTACTTC
D gene: .; V gene: TRBV24-1; clone size: many; J gene: TRBJ2-2; CDR3 protein: CATSDLLKSGAGELFF; CDR3 DNA: TGTGCCACCAGTGATTTGCTAAAAAGTGGAGCCGGGGAGCTGTTTTTT
D gene: TRBD1; V gene: TRBV12-3/TRBV12-4; clone size: many; J gene: TRBJ1-1; CDR3 protein: CASQPRDRGDTEAFF; CDR3 DNA: TGTGCCAGCCAGCCACGGGACAGAGGGGACACTGAAGCTTTCTTT
D gene: .; V gene: TRBV30; clone size: .; J gene: TRBJ1-5; CDR3 protein: CAWTLGRSNQPQHF; CDR3 DNA: TGTGCCTGGACCCTCGGACGGAGCAATCAGCCCCAGCATTTT
D gene: .; V gene: TRBV10-3; clone size: many; J gene: TRBJ2-2; CDR3 protein: CAIRERFNTGELFF; CDR3 DNA: TGTGCCATCAGGGAAAGGTTTAACACCGGGGAGCTGTTTTTT
D gene: TRBD2; V gene: TRBV7-2; clone size: many; J gene: TRBJ2-3; CDR3 protein: CASSLARLAGLTDTQYF; CDR3 DNA: TGTGCCAGCAGCTTAGCGCGACTAGCGGGGCTCACAGATACGCAGTATTTT
D gene: .; V gene: TRBV14; clone size: many; J gene: TRBJ2-3; CDR3 protein: CASSQGLAGTQYF; CDR3 DNA: TGTGCCAGCAGCCAAGGACTTGCGGGTACGCAGTATTTT
D gene: .; V gene: TRBV4-1; clone size: .; J gene: TRBJ1-1; CDR3 protein: CASSQETGLNTEAFF; CDR3 DNA: TGCGCCAGCAGCCAAGAGACGGGGTTGAACACTGAAGCTTTCTTT
D gene: TRBD2; V gene: TRBV28; clone size: many; J gene: TRBJ2-3; CDR3 protein: CASSQKIAGWGADTQYF; CDR3 DNA: TGTGCCAGCAGCCAGAAGATAGCGGGATGGGGGGCAGATACGCAGTATTTT
D gene: .; V gene: TRBV5-1; clone size: .; J gene: TRBJ1-1; CDR3 protein: CASSLDSSVNTEAFF; CDR3 DNA: TGCGCCAGCAGCTTGGACAGTTCAGTGAACACTGAAGCTTTCTTT
D gene: .; V gene: TRBV28; clone size: many; J gene: TRBJ1-1; CDR3 protein: CASSSAGRTEAFF; CDR3 DNA: TGTGCCAGCAGTTCTGCAGGGCGCACTGAAGCTTTCTTT
D gene: TRBD1; V gene: TRBV27; clone size: many; J gene: TRBJ1-1; CDR3 protein: CASSPNIGTGGQAFF; CDR3 DNA: TGTGCCAGCAGTCCCAACATCGGGACAGGGGGCCAAGCTTTCTTT
D gene: .; V gene: TRBV7-6; clone size: many; J gene: TRBJ1-1; CDR3 protein: CASSPGPNTEAFF; CDR3 DNA: TGTGCCAGCAGCCCGGGGCCCAACACTGAAGCTTTCTTT
D gene: .; V gene: TRBV7-2; clone size: many; J gene: TRBJ2-4; CDR3 protein: CASSPSRGQSGLAKNIQYF; CDR3 DNA: TGTGCCAGCAGCCCCTCCCGGGGTCAAAGCGGCTTAGCCAAAAACATTCAGTACTTC
D gene: .; V gene: TRBV7-6; clone size: many; J gene: TRBJ2-3; CDR3 protein: CASSLGGFPDTQYF; CDR3 DNA: TGTGCCAGCAGCTTAGGGGGGTTTCCAGATACGCAGTATTTT
D gene: TRBD2; V gene: TRBV9; clone size: many; J gene: TRBJ2-3; CDR3 protein: CASSGLAGGNTDTQYF; CDR3 DNA: TGTGCCAGCAGCGGGTTAGCGGGGGGCAACACAGATACGCAGTATTTT
D gene: .; V gene: TRBV10-3; clone size: many; J gene: TRBJ2-2; CDR3 protein: CAIWGSMNTGELFF; CDR3 DNA: TGTGCCATCTGGGGTAGCATGAACACCGGGGAGCTGTTTTTT
D gene: .; V gene: TRBV9; clone size: many; J gene: TRBJ2-3; CDR3 protein: CASSVVLSDTQYF; CDR3 DNA: TGTGCCAGCAGCGTAGTATTGTCAGATACGCAGTATTTT
D gene: TRBD1; V gene: TRBV28; clone size: many; J gene: TRBJ2-1; CDR3 protein: CASRPGTGDEQFF; CDR3 DNA: TGTGCCAGCAGACCAGGGACAGGGGATGAGCAGTTCTTC
D gene: .; V gene: TRBV12-3/TRBV12-4; clone size: .; J gene: TRBJ2-2; CDR3 protein: CASSHRSPGELFF; CDR3 DNA: TGTGCCAGCAGTCACAGGTCCCCCGGGGAGCTGTTTTTT
D gene: TRBD2; V gene: TRBV4-2; clone size: many; J gene: TRBJ2-5; CDR3 protein: CASSPRASGQETQYF; CDR3 DNA: TGTGCCAGCAGCCCTCGGGCTAGCGGGCAAGAGACCCAGTACTTC
D gene: .; V gene: TRBV11-2; clone size: many; J gene: TRBJ2-3; CDR3 protein: CASSSQGIYTDTQYF; CDR3 DNA: TGTGCCAGCAGCTCGCAGGGGATTTACACAGATACGCAGTATTTT
D gene: .; V gene: TRBV29-1; clone size: .; J gene: TRBJ1-3; CDR3 protein: CSVGFSGNTIYF; CDR3 DNA: TGCAGCGTTGGCTTCTCTGGAAACACCATATATTTT
D gene: .; V gene: TRBV6-5; clone size: many; J gene: TRBJ2-3; CDR3 protein: CASTFIHTQYF; CDR3 DNA: TGTGCCAGCACCTTTATCCATACGCAGTATTTT
D gene: .; V gene: TRBV6-5; clone size: .; J gene: TRBJ1-1; CDR3 protein: CASSYTGSIDTEAFF; CDR3 DNA: TGTGCCAGCAGTTACACAGGTTCCATCGACACTGAAGCTTTCTTT
D gene: .; V gene: TRBV9; clone size: many; J gene: TRBJ1-5; CDR3 protein: CASSVASGQPQHF; CDR3 DNA: TGTGCCAGCAGCGTAGCCTCCGGCCAGCCCCAGCATTTT
D gene: .; V gene: TRBV29-1; clone size: many; J gene: TRBJ1-5; CDR3 protein: CSVAEGSAGLNQPQHF; CDR3 DNA: TGCAGCGTTGCGGAGGGATCAGCAGGCCTCAATCAGCCCCAGCATTTT
D gene: TRBD2; V gene: TRBV3-1; clone size: many; J gene: TRBJ2-7; CDR3 protein: CASTPSSGAYEQYF; CDR3 DNA: TGTGCCAGCACCCCCTCGAGCGGGGCCTACGAGCAGTACTTC
D gene: .; V gene: TRBV18; clone size: few; J gene: TRBJ1-2; CDR3 protein: CASSPSGRNYGYTF; CDR3 DNA: TGTGCCAGCTCACCGTCAGGGAGGAACTATGGCTACACCTTC
D gene: .; V gene: TRBV3-1; clone size: .; J gene: TRBJ1-5; CDR3 protein: CASSQVEGQPQHF; CDR3 DNA: TGTGCCAGCAGCCAAGTAGAGGGACAGCCCCAGCATTTT
D gene: TRBD1; V gene: TRBV5-4; clone size: many; J gene: TRBJ2-1; CDR3 protein: CASSRDRANNEQFF; CDR3 DNA: TGTGCCAGCAGCCGGGACAGGGCCAACAATGAGCAGTTCTTC